This TCR beta chain was documented in a study of T cell responses to AZD1222 COVID-19 vaccine. Study-wide context: Second-dose timings of about 4 or about 12 weeks were pooled.

Study-wide results and caveats: Among AZD1222 vaccinees, only 5 to 7 were seropositive at baseline. Donors in the cohort were predominantly white British and more often female, and clonal diversity was possibly underestimated.

The germline V gene encodes CDR1 SGHAT and CDR2 FQDESV (reference sequence). V dropped 6 bases and J dropped 7; count of bases not matched to a gene: 6. This CDR3 is 14 amino acids long. Profiling relied on immunoSEQ multiplex PCR, and the TCRdb table lists in-frame clones only, not all of them. Of 150,000 to 200,000 clones listed, around 94% were seen once; the top ten hold 0.64%. Remarks on this clone: The antigen remains undetermined.

This sequence originates from an adult in good health. This specimen was peripheral blood, taken on day 0 of AZD1222 vaccination. The chain is built from TRBV11-1 and TRBJ2-1; 10 nucleotides agree with TRBD1. Here the CDR3 reads CASRHPGQGNEQFF. CDR3 coding DNA: TGTGCCAGCAGACATCCGGGACAGGGGAATGAGCAGTTCTTC.